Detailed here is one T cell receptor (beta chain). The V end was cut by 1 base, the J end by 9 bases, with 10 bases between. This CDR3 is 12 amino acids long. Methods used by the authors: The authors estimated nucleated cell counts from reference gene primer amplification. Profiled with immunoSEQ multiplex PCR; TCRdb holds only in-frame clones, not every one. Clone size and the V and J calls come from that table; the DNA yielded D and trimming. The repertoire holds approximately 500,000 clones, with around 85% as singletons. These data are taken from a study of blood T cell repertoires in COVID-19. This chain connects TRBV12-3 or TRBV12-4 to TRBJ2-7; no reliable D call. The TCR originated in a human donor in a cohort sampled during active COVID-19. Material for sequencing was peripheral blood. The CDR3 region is CASSLERLAQYF. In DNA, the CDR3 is TGTGCCAGCAGTTTAGAGAGGCTTGCGCAGTACTTC.